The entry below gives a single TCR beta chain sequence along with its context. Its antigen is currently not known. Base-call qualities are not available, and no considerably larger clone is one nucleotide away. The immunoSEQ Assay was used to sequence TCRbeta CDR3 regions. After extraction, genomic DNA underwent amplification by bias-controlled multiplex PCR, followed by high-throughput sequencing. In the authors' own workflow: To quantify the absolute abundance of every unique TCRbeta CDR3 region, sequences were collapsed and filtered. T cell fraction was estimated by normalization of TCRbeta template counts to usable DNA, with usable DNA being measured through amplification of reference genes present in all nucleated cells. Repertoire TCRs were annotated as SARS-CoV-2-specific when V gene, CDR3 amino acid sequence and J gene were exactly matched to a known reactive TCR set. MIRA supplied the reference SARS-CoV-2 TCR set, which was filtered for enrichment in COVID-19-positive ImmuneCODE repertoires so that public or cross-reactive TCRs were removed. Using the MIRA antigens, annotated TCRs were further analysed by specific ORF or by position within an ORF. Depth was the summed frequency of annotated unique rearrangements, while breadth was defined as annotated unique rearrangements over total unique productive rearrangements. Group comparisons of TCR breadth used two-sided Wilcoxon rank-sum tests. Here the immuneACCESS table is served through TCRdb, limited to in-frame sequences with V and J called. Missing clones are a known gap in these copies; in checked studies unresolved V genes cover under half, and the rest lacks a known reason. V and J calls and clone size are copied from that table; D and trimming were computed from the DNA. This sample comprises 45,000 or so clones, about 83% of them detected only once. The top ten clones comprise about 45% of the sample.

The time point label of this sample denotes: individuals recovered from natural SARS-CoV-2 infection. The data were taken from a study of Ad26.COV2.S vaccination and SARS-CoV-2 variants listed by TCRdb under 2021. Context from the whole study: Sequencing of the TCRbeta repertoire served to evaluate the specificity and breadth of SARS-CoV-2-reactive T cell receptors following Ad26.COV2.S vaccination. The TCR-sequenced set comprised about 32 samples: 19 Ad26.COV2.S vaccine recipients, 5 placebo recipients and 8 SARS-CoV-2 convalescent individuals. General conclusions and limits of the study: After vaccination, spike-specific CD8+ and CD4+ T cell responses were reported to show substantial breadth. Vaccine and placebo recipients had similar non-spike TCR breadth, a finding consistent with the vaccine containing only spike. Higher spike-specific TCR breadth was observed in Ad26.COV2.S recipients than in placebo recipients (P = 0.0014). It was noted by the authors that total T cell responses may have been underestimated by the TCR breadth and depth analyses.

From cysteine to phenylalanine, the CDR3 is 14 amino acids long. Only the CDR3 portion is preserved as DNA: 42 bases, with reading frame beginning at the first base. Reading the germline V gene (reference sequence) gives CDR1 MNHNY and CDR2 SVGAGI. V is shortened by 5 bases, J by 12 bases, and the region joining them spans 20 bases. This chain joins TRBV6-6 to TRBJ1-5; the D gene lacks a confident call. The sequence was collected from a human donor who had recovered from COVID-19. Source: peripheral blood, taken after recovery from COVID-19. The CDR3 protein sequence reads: CASSRVMDGSLQHF. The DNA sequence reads TGTGCCAGCAGTCGGGTCATGGATGGATCGCTCCAGCATTTT.